In this sample, the clone carrying this T cell receptor (beta chain) turned up many times. Its antigen is not identified. The entry originates in a study of T cell repertoires in cytomegalovirus infection. Study-wide background: TCR beta signatures that were public indicated CMV infection and matching HLA type.

TCRdb reprocessed the reads with MiXCR, giving one entry per CDR3 protein. The sample lists more than 500,000 distinct CDR3 sequences; more than 15% were seen once. Study-level points and caveats: Ex vivo, HLA-C-restricted CMV-specific TCR beta clonotypes prevailed over the rest of the response. People with CMV and the relevant HLA were identified by cumulative public TCR beta family frequency.

The origin of this receptor is a human donor in good health (CMV status not recorded). Some clones in this sample may be carry-over from other donors' samples. Sequences were obtained from CD8+ T cells from PBMCs.

The DNA of the CDR3 is TGTGCCAGCAGCCCCGTTGGCGATGGCTACACCTTC. Protein sequence: CASSPVGDGYTF. The chain combines TRBV7-8 with TRBJ1-2; unclear D gene. V was cut by 5 bases and J by 6 bases, with 10 bases left in between. The CDR3 totals 12 residues. Germline CDR1 SGHVS, CDR2 FQNEAQ.